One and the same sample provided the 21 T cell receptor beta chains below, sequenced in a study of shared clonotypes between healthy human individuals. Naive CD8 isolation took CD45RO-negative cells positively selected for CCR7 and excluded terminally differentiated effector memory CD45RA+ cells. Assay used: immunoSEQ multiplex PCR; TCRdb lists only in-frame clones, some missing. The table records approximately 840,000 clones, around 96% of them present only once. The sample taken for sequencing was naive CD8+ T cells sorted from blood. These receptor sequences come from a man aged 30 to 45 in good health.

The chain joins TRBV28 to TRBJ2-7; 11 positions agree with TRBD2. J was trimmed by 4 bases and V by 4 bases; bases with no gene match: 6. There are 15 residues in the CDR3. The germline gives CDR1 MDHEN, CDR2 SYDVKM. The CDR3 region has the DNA TGTGCCAGCAGTTACAACCGACTAGCGGGATACGAGCAGTACTTC. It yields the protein CASSYNRLAGYEQYF.

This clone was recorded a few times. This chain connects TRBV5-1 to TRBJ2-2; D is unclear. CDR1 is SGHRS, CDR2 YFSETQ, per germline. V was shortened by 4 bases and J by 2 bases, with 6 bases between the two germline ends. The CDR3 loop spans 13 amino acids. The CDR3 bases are TGCGCCAGCAGCCCGGGCAACACCGGGGAGCTGTTTTTT. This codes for CASSPGNTGELFF.

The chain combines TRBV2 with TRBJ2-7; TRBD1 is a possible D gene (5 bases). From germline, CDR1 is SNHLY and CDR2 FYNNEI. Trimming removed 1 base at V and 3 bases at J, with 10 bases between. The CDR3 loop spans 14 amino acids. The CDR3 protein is CASSEDPGNYEQYF. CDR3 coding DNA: TGTGCCAGCAGTGAAGACCCAGGGAACTACGAGCAGTACTTC.

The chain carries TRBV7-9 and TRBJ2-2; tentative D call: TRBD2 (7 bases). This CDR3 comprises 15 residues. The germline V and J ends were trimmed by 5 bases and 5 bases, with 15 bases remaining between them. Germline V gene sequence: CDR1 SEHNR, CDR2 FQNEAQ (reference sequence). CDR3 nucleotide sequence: TGTGCCAGCAGCGAGGCAGGGGAGGGGACCGGGGAGCTGTTTTTT. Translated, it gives CASSEAGEGTGELFF.

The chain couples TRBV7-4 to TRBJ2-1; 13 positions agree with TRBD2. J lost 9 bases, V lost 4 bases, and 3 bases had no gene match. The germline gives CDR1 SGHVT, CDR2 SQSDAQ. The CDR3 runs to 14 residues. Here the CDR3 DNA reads TGTGCCAGCAGCTGGACTAGCGGGAGAGGTGAGCAGTTCTTC. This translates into CASSWTSGRGEQFF. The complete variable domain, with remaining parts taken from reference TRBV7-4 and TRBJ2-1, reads GAGVSQSPRYKVAKRGRDVALRCDSISGHVTLYWYRQTLGQGSEVLTYSQSDAQRDKSGRPSGRFSAERPERSVSTLKIQRTEQGDSAVYLCASSWTSGRGEQFFGPGTRLTVL.

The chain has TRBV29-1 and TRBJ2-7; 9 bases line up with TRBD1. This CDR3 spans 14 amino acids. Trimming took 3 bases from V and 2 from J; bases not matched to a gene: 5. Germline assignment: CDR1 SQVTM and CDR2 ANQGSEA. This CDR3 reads CSVDSGTGTYEQYF. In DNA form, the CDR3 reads TGCAGCGTTGACTCCGGGACAGGGACCTACGAGCAGTACTTC.

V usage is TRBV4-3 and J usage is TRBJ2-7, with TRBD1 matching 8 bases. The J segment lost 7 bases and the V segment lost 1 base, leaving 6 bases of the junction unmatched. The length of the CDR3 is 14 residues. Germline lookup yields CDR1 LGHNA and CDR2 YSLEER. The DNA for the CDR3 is TGCGCCAGCAGCCAAGGGCAGGGGGCGAGTGAGCAGTACTTC. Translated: CASSQGQGASEQYF.

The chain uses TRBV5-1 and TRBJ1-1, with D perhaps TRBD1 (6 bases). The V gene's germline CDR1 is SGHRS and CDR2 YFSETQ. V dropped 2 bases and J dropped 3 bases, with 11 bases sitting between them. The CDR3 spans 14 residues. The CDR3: CASSLTGRDTEAFF. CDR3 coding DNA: TGCGCCAGCAGCTTAACAGGGAGGGACACTGAAGCTTTCTTT.

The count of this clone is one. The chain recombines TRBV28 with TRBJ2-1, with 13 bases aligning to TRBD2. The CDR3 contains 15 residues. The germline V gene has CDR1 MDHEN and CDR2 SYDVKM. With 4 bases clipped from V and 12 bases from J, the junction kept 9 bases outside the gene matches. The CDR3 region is CASSSGLAGEIGQFF. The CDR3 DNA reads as TGTGCCAGCAGTTCTGGACTAGCGGGAGAGATCGGGCAGTTCTTC.

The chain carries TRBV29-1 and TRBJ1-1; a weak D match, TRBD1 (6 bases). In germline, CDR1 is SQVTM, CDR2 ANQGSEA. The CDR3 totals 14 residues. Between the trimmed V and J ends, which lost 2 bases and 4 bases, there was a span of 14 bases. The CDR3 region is CSVERGWGATEAFF. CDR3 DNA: TGCAGCGTTGAAAGGGGATGGGGGGCCACTGAAGCTTTCTTT.

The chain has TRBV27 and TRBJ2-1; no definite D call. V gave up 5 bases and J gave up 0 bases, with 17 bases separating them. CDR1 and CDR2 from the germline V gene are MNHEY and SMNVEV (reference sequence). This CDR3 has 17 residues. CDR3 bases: TGTGCCAGCAGTGCCTCCCTCCGGCAGTACTCCTACAATGAGCAGTTCTTC. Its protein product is CASSASLRQYSYNEQFF.

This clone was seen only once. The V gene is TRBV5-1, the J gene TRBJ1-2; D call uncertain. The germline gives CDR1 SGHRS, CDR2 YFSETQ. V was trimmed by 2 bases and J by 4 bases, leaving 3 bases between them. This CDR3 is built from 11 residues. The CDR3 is CASSFGYGYTF. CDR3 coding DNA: TGCGCCAGCAGCTTTGGCTATGGCTACACCTTC.

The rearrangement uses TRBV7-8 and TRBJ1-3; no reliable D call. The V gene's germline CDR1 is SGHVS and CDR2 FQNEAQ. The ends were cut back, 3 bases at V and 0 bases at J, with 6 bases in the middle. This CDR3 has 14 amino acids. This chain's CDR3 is CASSLVGSGNTIYF. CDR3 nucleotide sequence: TGTGCCAGCAGCTTGGTTGGCTCTGGAAACACCATATATTTT.

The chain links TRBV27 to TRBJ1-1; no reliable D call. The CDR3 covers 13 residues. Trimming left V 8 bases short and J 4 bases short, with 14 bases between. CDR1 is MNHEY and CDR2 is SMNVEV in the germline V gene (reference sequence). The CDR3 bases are TGTGCCAGCGCCCGGGGTGGTATCACTGAAGCTTTCTTT. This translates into CASARGGITEAFF.

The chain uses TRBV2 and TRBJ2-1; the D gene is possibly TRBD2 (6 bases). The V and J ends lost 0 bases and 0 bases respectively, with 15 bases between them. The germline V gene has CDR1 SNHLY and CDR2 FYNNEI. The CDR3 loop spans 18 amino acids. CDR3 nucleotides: TGTGCCAGCAGTGAAGCATTTAGCGTAGCGGCCTCCTACAATGAGCAGTTCTTC. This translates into CASSEAFSVAASYNEQFF.

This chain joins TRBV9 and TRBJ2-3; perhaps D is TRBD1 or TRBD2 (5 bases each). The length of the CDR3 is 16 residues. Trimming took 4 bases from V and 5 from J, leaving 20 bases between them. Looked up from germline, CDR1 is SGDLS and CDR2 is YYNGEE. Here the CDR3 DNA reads TGTGCCAGCAGCCTGACCGGGACGGCTAAGGGAGATACGCAGTATTTT. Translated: CASSLTGTAKGDTQYF.

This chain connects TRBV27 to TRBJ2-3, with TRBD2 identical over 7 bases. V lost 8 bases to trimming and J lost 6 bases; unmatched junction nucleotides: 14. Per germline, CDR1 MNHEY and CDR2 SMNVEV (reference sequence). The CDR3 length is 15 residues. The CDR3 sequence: CASSEVGGIQDTQYF. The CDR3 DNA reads TGTGCCAGCTCAGAGGTGGGAGGGATCCAGGATACGCAGTATTTT.

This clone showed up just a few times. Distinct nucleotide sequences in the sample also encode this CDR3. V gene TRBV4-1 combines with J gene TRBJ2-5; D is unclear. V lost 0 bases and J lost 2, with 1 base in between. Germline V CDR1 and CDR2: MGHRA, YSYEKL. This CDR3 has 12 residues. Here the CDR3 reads CASSQDQETQYF. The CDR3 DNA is TGCGCCAGCAGCCAAGATCAAGAGACCCAGTACTTC.

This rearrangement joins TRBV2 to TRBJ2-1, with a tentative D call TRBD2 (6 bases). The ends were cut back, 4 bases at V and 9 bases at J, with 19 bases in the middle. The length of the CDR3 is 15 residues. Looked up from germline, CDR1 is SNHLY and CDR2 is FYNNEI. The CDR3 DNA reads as TGTGCCAGCAGTGGGGGGGAGAGGCGGTTGGTTGAGCAGTTCTTC. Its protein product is CASSGGERRLVEQFF.

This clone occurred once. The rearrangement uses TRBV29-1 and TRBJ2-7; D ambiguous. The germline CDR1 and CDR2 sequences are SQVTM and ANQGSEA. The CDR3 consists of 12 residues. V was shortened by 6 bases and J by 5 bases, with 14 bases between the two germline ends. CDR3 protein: CSVVIVSNEQYF. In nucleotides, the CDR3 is TGCAGCGTCGTGATCGTTAGCAACGAGCAGTACTTC.

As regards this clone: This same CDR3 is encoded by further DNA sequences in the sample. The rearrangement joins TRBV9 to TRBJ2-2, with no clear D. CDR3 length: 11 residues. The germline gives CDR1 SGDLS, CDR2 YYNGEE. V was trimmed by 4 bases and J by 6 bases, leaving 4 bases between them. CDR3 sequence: CASSSPGELFF. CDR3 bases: TGTGCCAGCAGCTCCCCCGGGGAGCTGTTTTTT.